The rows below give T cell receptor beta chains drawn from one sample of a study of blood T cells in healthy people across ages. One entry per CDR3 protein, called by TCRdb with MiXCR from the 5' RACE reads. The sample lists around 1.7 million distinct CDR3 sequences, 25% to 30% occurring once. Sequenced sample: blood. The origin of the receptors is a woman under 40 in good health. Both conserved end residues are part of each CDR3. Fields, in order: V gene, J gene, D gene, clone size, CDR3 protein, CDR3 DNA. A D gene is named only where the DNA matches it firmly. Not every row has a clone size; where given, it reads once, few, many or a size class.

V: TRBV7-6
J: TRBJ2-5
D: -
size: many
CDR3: CASSLAGNRETQYF
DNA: TGTGCCAGCAGCTTAGCGGGGAATCGGGAGACCCAGTACTTC

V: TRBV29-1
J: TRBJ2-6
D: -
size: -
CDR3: CSVDRGLAGANVLTF
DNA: TGCAGCGTTGACAGGGGTCTGGCTGGGGCCAACGTCCTGACTTTC

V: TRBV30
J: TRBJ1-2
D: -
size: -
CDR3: CACSGRLVGYTF
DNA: TGTGCCTGCTCGGGCAGGCTGGTTGGCTACACCTTC

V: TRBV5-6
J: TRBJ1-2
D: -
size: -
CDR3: CASSPPRTASLYTF
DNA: TGTGCCAGCAGCCCACCTCGGACTGCCTCCCTCTACACCTTC

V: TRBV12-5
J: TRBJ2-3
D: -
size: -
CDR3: CASGSGRAYTDTQYF
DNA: TGTGCTAGTGGTTCAGGGCGGGCTTACACAGATACGCAGTATTTT

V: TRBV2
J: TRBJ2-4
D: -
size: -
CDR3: CASSEFRGNNEQYF
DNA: TGTGCCAGCAGTGAATTCCGGGGAAACAATGAGCAGTACTTC

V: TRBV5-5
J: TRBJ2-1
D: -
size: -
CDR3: CASSLLAPSSYNEQFF
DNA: TGTGCCAGCAGCTTGCTAGCGCCGTCCTCCTACAATGAGCAGTTCTTC

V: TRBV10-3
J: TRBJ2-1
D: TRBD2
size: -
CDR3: CAIRAAGEGNEQFF
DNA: TGTGCCATCAGGGCGGCGGGGGAGGGTAATGAGCAGTTCTTC

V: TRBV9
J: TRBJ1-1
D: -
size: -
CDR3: CASSPGVWTEAFF
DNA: TGTGCCAGCAGCCCCGGGGTGTGGACTGAAGCTTTCTTT

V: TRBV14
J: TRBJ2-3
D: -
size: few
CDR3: CASSQVSGEPRDTQYF
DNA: TGTGCCAGCAGCCAAGTTTCGGGGGAACCCCGAGATACGCAGTATTTT

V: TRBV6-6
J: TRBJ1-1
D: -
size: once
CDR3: CASIPTGRNTEAFF
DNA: TGTGCCAGCATCCCAACGGGGCGGAACACTGAAGCTTTCTTT

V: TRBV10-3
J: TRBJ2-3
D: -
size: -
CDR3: CAISGPGGTDTQYF
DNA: TGTGCCATCAGTGGTCCAGGGGGCACAGATACGCAGTATTTT

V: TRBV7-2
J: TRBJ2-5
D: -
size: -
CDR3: CASSLAGPGEAQYF
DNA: TGTGCCAGCAGCTTAGCGGGTCCGGGTGAGGCCCAGTACTTC

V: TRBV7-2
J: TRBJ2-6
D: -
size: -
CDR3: CASSLVNPGANVPTF
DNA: TGTGCCAGCAGCTTAGTCAACCCCGGGGCCAACGTCCCGACTTTC

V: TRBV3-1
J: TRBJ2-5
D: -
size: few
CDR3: CASSQAPVGYF
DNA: TGTGCCAGCAGCCAAGCCCCGGTCGGGTACTTC